A single sample gave rise to the 9 T cell receptor beta chains below, sequenced in a study of persistence of HIV-infected CD4 T cells. Their antigens remain unidentified. The immunoSEQ assay was version 4, run in survey mode. Here immunoSEQ multiplex PCR was the method, and the copy in TCRdb shows in-frame clones only, minus some. The sample includes 10,000 to 15,000 clones, less than 75% of them seen just once. Cells were stimulated with CMV-infected fibroblast lysates at about 10 ug/mL. Responding CD4+ T cells were sorted by upregulation of both CD40 ligand and CD69. The sample here was CD4+ T cells sorted from PBMCs after 18-hour stimulation, taken from a patient who received antiretroviral therapy. These receptors were obtained from an adult man with HIV who was CMV-seropositive.

The chain uses TRBV25-1 and TRBJ2-7; TRBD1 is a possible D gene (6 bases). In germline, CDR1 is MGHDK, CDR2 SYGVNS. Trimming stripped 1 base from V and 6 bases from J, with 13 bases between. This CDR3 has 14 residues. CDR3 region: CASSEWQGIGEQYF. The DNA of the CDR3 is TGTGCCAGCAGTGAATGGCAGGGGATCGGCGAGCAGTACTTC.

CDR3 nucleotides: TGTGCCACCAGTGATTCCACAGGGGACCCCTACAATGAGCAGTTCTTC. Residues: CATSDSTGDPYNEQFF. This chain connects TRBV24-1 to TRBJ2-1; 7 bases line up with TRBD1. This CDR3 is built from 16 residues. The germline V gene encodes CDR1 KGHDR and CDR2 SFDVKD. J lost 2 bases, V lost 2 bases, and 5 bases had no gene match.

The genes are TRBV19 and TRBJ2-3, with no clear D. CDR1 LNHDA and CDR2 SQIVND come from the germline V gene (reference sequence). Between the trimmed V and J ends, which lost 7 bases and 4 bases, there was a span of 18 bases. The length of the CDR3 is 15 residues. The CDR3 bases are TGTGCCAGTAAAAAGACCCTATTCAGGCCAGATACGCAGTATTTT. This sequence encodes CASKKTLFRPDTQYF.

The chain couples TRBV7-9 to TRBJ1-6, with TRBD1 as a possible D gene (6 bases). V lost 2 bases, J lost 6 bases, and 20 bases lay in between. Germline CDR1 SEHNR, CDR2 FQNEAQ (reference sequence). The CDR3 extends over 18 amino acids. The CDR3 is CASSLPGGSQSPNSPLHF. DNA for the CDR3: TGTGCCAGCAGCTTACCGGGGGGCAGTCAGAGTCCTAATTCACCCCTCCACTTT.

The rearrangement uses TRBV19 and TRBJ1-6, with D hard to call. Trimming pared 5 bases from V and 5 bases from J, leaving 13 bases between. This CDR3 has 15 amino acids. CDR1 is LNHDA and CDR2 is SQIVND in the germline V gene (reference sequence). The CDR3 DNA reads as TGTGCCAGTAGTCCCTCCATCGACCATAATTCACCCCTCCACTTT. Amino acids: CASSPSIDHNSPLHF.

In its sample, this clone was seen a few times. The V and J genes are TRBV10-1 and TRBJ1-3; the D is unclear. V gave up 2 bases and J gave up 0 bases, with 5 bases separating them. CDR3 length: 14 amino acids. In germline, CDR1 is WNHNN, CDR2 SYGVQD (reference sequence). The CDR3 is CASSEGPSGNTIYF. The CDR3 DNA is TGCGCCAGCAGTGAGGGGCCCTCTGGAAACACCATATATTTT.

CDR3: CASSRQTQETQYF. Here the CDR3 DNA reads TGTGCCAGCAGCCGACAGACTCAAGAGACCCAGTACTTC. The V call is TRBV5-4, the J call TRBJ2-5, with D possibly being TRBD1 (5 bases). This CDR3 is 13 amino acids long. Germline V lookup: CDR1 SGHNT, CDR2 YYREEE (reference sequence). V was clipped by 4 bases and J by 2 bases, with 9 bases between them.

The gene calls are TRBV3-1 (or the pseudogene TRBV3-2) and TRBJ2-7; D perhaps matches TRBD2 (5 bases). V shed 6 bases and J shed 0 bases, with 12 bases lying between them. Per germline, CDR1 LGHDT and CDR2 YNNKEL (reference sequence). This CDR3 is 14 amino acids long. The CDR3 here is CASSTTSFSYEQYF. CDR3 sequence (DNA): TGTGCCAGCAGTACAACTAGTTTCTCCTACGAGCAGTACTTC.

V usage is TRBV28 and J usage is TRBJ1-5; D might be TRBD1 (5 bases). Germline lookup yields CDR1 MDHEN and CDR2 SYDVKM. Trimming removed 3 bases at V and 9 bases at J, with 12 bases between. This CDR3 spans 13 amino acids. For the CDR3, the DNA is TGTGCCAGCAGTTTGGGACTTGGACGGCCCCAGCATTTT. It yields the protein CASSLGLGRPQHF.